The text below deals with one T cell receptor beta chain. What it recognizes is unknown. In the original workflow: For the immunoSEQ data, sequences were junction-only without quality scores, so filtering differed. Clones were sequenced by immunoSEQ multiplex PCR, and TCRdb holds only the in-frame ones, with some missing. The V and J calls and clone size were taken over from that table, and D and trimming were inferred from the DNA. The sample yields roughly 1,800,000 clones, roughly 94% seen once. The data were taken from a study of shared clonotypes between healthy human individuals. Looking at the study overall: In total, the donors were two women and a few men aged 18 to 49. Researchers assigned three CD4 naive, three CD4 memory, two CD8 naive and one CD8 memory plate to each donor.

Study outcomes and limitations: It was the few donors that limited the genetic and exposure-history diversity represented.

Positively selected for CCR7, the CD45RO-negative cells used as naive CD8 cells excluded terminally differentiated effector memory CD45RA+ cells. The CDR3 spans 15 residues. The V gene lost 5 bases and the J gene lost 3 bases, with 15 bases spanning the gap. Germline V gene data show CDR1 as PRHDT and CDR2 as FYEKMQ (reference sequence). The sample consisted of naive CD8+ T cells sorted from blood. The chain links TRBV13 to TRBJ2-3; D possibly corresponds to TRBD2 (6 bases). This TCR was sampled from a man younger than 30 in good health. The CDR3 here is CASSPRESPTDTQYF. Here the CDR3 DNA reads TGTGCCAGCAGCCCACGGGAGAGCCCGACAGATACGCAGTATTTT. Full variable domain (remainder filled in from reference TRBV13 and TRBJ2-3): AAGVIQSPRHLIKEKRETATLKCYPIPRHDTVYWYQQGPGQDPQFLISFYEKMQSDKGSIPDRFSAQQFSDYHSELNMSSLELGDSALYFCASSPRESPTDTQYFGPGTRLTVL.